The 27 T cell receptor beta chains reported below all come from one sample, sequenced in a study of cytomegalovirus exposure and HLA in healthy donors. Use of 60 Vbeta and 13 Jbeta primers characterized the PCR. Libraries were prepared by immunoSEQ multiplex PCR; TCRdb keeps only in-frame clonotypes and omits some of them. The sample lists 90,000 or so clones; under 80% were seen once. Material for sequencing was PBMCs. The receptors derive from a boy younger than 18 in good health and CMV-seronegative.

The rearrangement uses TRBV6-1 and TRBJ1-5, with D tentatively TRBD1 (6 bases). The CDR3 loop spans 15 amino acids. Trimming stripped 4 bases from V and 3 bases from J, with 13 bases between. Per germline, CDR1 MNHNS and CDR2 SASEGT. The CDR3 DNA reads TGTGCCAGCAGTGTAGCCAGGGGATACAATCAGCCCCAGCATTTT. Protein product: CASSVARGYNQPQHF.

This chain links TRBV29-1 with TRBJ1-1; D ambiguous. Deletions cut 7 bases from V and 1 base from J, with 10 bases between. The CDR3 contains 12 residues. Per the germline V gene, CDR1 is SQVTM and CDR2 is ANQGSEA. The CDR3 DNA reads TGCAGCGGGGCCCGGGAGAACACTGAAGCTTTCTTT. Its translation is CSGARENTEAFF.

The chain employs TRBV9 and TRBJ1-2; TRBD1 is a possible D gene (6 bases). Germline V gene sequence: CDR1 SGDLS, CDR2 YYNGEE. The CDR3 sequence is 13 residues long. Trimming removed 0 bases at V and 5 bases at J, with 8 bases between. DNA of the CDR3: TGTGCCAGCAGCGTAGCGGACAGATATGGCTACACCTTC. Translated: CASSVADRYGYTF.

The V gene is TRBV7-2, the J gene TRBJ2-2, with D perhaps TRBD2 (6 bases). V dropped 1 base and J dropped 4 bases, with 16 bases sitting between them. The CDR3 is 17 residues long. Germline V CDR1 and CDR2: SGHTA, FQGNSA. CDR3 protein: CASSLVFFRGSTGELFF. The CDR3 DNA reads as TGTGCCAGCAGCTTAGTTTTCTTCCGGGGGAGCACCGGGGAGCTGTTTTTT.

This chain joins TRBV4-1 and TRBJ2-1; 9 nucleotides line up with TRBD2. The length of the CDR3 is 18 residues. Germline V gene sequence: CDR1 MGHRA, CDR2 YSYEKL. J gave up 4 bases and V 0 bases, and 10 bases lay outside the gene matches. CDR3 nucleotide sequence: TGCGCCAGCAGCCAAGATCACTTAAGCGGGGGGACATACAATGAGCAGTTCTTC. It encodes CASSQDHLSGGTYNEQFF.

The chain recombines TRBV7-2 with TRBJ1-2, with 10 bases matching TRBD1. Per the germline V gene, CDR1 is SGHTA and CDR2 is FQGNSA. Trimming cost V 2 bases and J 2 bases; bases outside gene matches: 5. The CDR3 covers 16 residues. CDR3 protein: CASSLSGTGANYGYTF. The CDR3 bases are TGTGCCAGCAGCTTATCCGGGACAGGGGCCAACTATGGCTACACCTTC.

This chain connects TRBV6-4 to TRBJ2-1; D is perhaps TRBD2 (6 bases). The CDR3 runs 15 residues. The V gene's germline CDR1 is MRHNA and CDR2 SNTAGT. Trimming pared 2 bases from V and 3 bases from J, leaving 11 bases between. The CDR3 sequence is CASSDRPGDYNEQFF. The CDR3, as DNA: TGTGCCAGCAGTGACCGTCCGGGAGACTACAATGAGCAGTTCTTC.

As DNA, the CDR3 is TGTGCCAGTACCCGGGACAGGCGTTCCACCGGGGAGCTGTTTTTT. It encodes CASTRDRRSTGELFF. The rearrangement joins TRBV6-5 to TRBJ2-2, with 8 nucleotides matching TRBD1. Losses at the gene ends were 9 bases for V and 4 bases for J; bases not matched to a gene: 10. Per germline, CDR1 MNHEY and CDR2 SVGAGI. This CDR3 is 15 amino acids long.

The chain joins TRBV7-2 to TRBJ2-1, with D maybe TRBD2 (6 bases). Germline values: CDR1 SGHTA, CDR2 FQGNSA. The CDR3 spans 13 residues. V dropped 4 bases and J dropped 8 bases, with 12 bases sitting between them. Here the CDR3 DNA reads TGTGCCAGCAGCTCGGGACTTATGGATGAGCAGTTCTTC. Protein sequence: CASSSGLMDEQFF.

This rearrangement joins TRBV4-2 to TRBJ1-2; 9 bases fit TRBD1. This CDR3 comprises 15 residues. Germline V lookup: CDR1 LGHNA, CDR2 YNFKEQ. Trimming removed 5 bases from V and 2 bases from J; junction bases left unmatched: 6. The CDR3 nucleotides are TGTGCCAGCAGCGCCCCGGGACAGGGAAACTATGGCTACACCTTC. Translated: CASSAPGQGNYGYTF.

The V call is TRBV28, the J call TRBJ1-1; 7 bases line up with TRBD1. V trimming: 6 bases; J trimming: 6 bases; junction bases outside the gene matches: 13. This CDR3 is built from 15 residues. The germline CDR1 and CDR2 sequences are MDHEN and SYDVKM. The CDR3 reads CASRVFQGGSPEAFF. For the CDR3, the DNA is TGTGCCAGCAGGGTTTTCCAGGGGGGATCCCCTGAAGCTTTCTTT.

The chain uses TRBV19 and TRBJ2-1, with TRBD2 matching 11 bases. The junction had 2 bases not matched to a gene; V was cut back by 9 bases and J by 4 bases. CDR3 length equals 13 residues. Germline CDR1 LNHDA, CDR2 SQIVND (reference sequence). The CDR3 DNA follows: TGTGCCAGCCGGACTAGCGGGTACAATGAGCAGTTCTTC. Protein sequence: CASRTSGYNEQFF.

This sequence joins TRBV28 and TRBJ2-5; D is unresolved. The CDR3 loop spans 14 amino acids. Trimming pared 7 bases from V and 5 bases from J, leaving 17 bases between. Germline loops: CDR1 MDHEN, CDR2 SYDVKM. CDR3 bases: TGTGCCAGCACCAAAGGCAGGTTAACGGAGACCCAGTACTTC. Translated, it gives CASTKGRLTETQYF.

CDR3 sequence (DNA): TGTGCCAGCAGCTTAGGACAGGACTATGGCTACACCTTC. Translation gives CASSLGQDYGYTF. This chain uses TRBV7-2 with TRBJ1-2, with a weak D call TRBD1 (6 bases). The CDR3 loop spans 13 amino acids. Trimming removed 1 base from V and 3 bases from J, with 6 bases in between. Germline CDR1 SGHTA, CDR2 FQGNSA.

This clone has just a few counts. The gene calls are TRBV9 and TRBJ1-1; 9 bases agree with TRBD1. Trimming removed 2 bases from V and 4 bases from J; junction bases left unmatched: 6. CDR1 and CDR2 (germline): SGDLS, YYNGEE. The CDR3 has 15 amino acids. Here the CDR3 reads CASSVTGGGGTEAFF. The DNA of the CDR3 is TGTGCCAGCAGCGTCACAGGGGGCGGTGGCACTGAAGCTTTCTTT.

The chain employs TRBV13 and TRBJ1-1, with 8 bases lining up with TRBD1. The CDR3 has 16 amino acids. V shed 5 bases, J shed 2 bases, and the junction held 10 bases outside the gene matches. Germline CDR1 reads PRHDT; CDR2 reads FYEKMQ (reference sequence). CDR3 in amino acids: CASSPGSTGANTEAFF. As DNA, the CDR3 is TGTGCCAGCAGCCCGGGGTCGACAGGGGCAAACACTGAAGCTTTCTTT. The whole variable domain, remainder taken from reference TRBV13 and TRBJ1-1, is AAGVIQSPRHLIKEKRETATLKCYPIPRHDTVYWYQQGPGQDPQFLISFYEKMQSDKGSIPDRFSAQQFSDYHSELNMSSLELGDSALYFCASSPGSTGANTEAFFGQGTRLTVV.

The chain recombines TRBV6-1 with TRBJ1-5; D may be TRBD1 (5 bases). V was trimmed by 6 bases and J by 1 base, leaving 7 bases between them. CDR3 size: 13 residues. Germline CDR1 and CDR2: MNHNS and SASEGT. DNA of the CDR3: TGTGCCAGCAGGAGACAGAGCAATCAGCCCCAGCATTTT. This sequence encodes CASRRQSNQPQHF.

V and J are TRBV5-1 and TRBJ2-2; 12 nucleotides agree with TRBD2. Per germline, CDR1 SGHRS and CDR2 YFSETQ. Trimming at V came to 4 bases and at J to 1 base, leaving 2 bases not matched to a gene. CDR3 length equals 16 residues. DNA for the CDR3: TGCGCCAGCAGCCTACTAGCGGGAGGGAACACCGGGGAGCTGTTTTTT. It codes for CASSLLAGGNTGELFF. Looking up the rest from reference TRBV5-1 and TRBJ2-2 gives the full variable domain: KAGVTQTPRYLIKTRGQQVTLSCSPISGHRSVSWYQQTPGQGLQFLFEYFSETQRNKGNFPGRFSGRQFSNSRSEMNVSTLELGDSALYLCASSLLAGGNTGELFFGEGSRLTVL.

The V call is TRBV4-3, the J call TRBJ1-1; D ambiguous. The CDR3 sequence is 16 residues long. Germline CDR1 LGHNA, CDR2 YSLEER. V was pared by 0 bases and J by 4 bases, with 15 bases between. DNA for the CDR3: TGCGCCAGCAGCCAAGATAGTTTCTTTCGGGGCACTGAAGCTTTCTTT. It is translated as CASSQDSFFRGTEAFF.

This chain joins TRBV6-4 and TRBJ1-3; TRBD1 might be the D (6 bases). Trimming took off 8 bases at V and 5 bases at J, with 19 bases between the two ends. This CDR3 is 15 amino acids long. Germline V gene lookup returns CDR1 MRHNA and CDR2 SNTAGT. In DNA form, the CDR3 reads TGTGCCAGCCTCCACAGGGAAGGAAGGAGAAACACCATATATTTT. It encodes CASLHREGRRNTIYF.

The chain carries TRBV5-4 and TRBJ2-1; possibly TRBD2 for D (6 bases). This CDR3 comprises 15 residues. Trimming took off 4 bases at V and 5 bases at J, with 16 bases between the two ends. The germline CDR1 and CDR2 sequences are SGHNT and YYREEE (reference sequence). The CDR3: CASSNRDGGNNEQFF. CDR3 coding DNA: TGTGCCAGCAGCAACCGGGACGGGGGAAACAATGAGCAGTTCTTC.

V and J are TRBV6-1 and TRBJ1-2, with D possibly being TRBD1 (5 bases). This CDR3 has 13 amino acids. V lost 7 bases and J 6 bases, leaving 15 bases between the germline ends. The germline V gene encodes CDR1 MNHNS and CDR2 SASEGT. CDR3 protein: CASIADSRNGYTF. As DNA, the CDR3 is TGTGCCAGCATAGCCGACAGCCGGAATGGCTACACCTTC.

This clone was observed a few times. The chain uses TRBV2 and TRBJ1-5, with D unclear. Germline CDR1 SNHLY, CDR2 FYNNEI. V was clipped by 6 bases and J by 6 bases, with 9 bases between them. The CDR3 spans 12 residues. The CDR3 reads CASRRVSQPQHF. CDR3 nucleotides: TGTGCCAGCAGGAGGGTGTCTCAGCCCCAGCATTTT.

Here the CDR3 DNA reads TGTGCCAGCAGCTTGCGGCAGGGGGCCTATAATTCACCCCTCCACTTT. It is translated as CASSLRQGAYNSPLHF. The gene calls are TRBV5-6 and TRBJ1-6; 7 bases agree with TRBD1. The trim removed 1 base at V and 2 bases at J, leaving 3 bases unmatched. This CDR3 comprises 16 residues. CDR1 SGHDT and CDR2 YYEEEE come from the germline V gene.

This clone was detected only once. The CDR3 DNA reads TGCGCCAGCAGCCAAGGACAGGGGGCCGGGCAGCCCCAGCATTTT. It codes for CASSQGQGAGQPQHF. V is TRBV4-1 and J is TRBJ1-5; 10 bases fit TRBD1. The CDR3 contains 15 residues. CDR1 is MGHRA, CDR2 YSYEKL, per germline. Germline trimming cut 1 base from V and 7 bases from J; bases unmatched to any gene: 4.

This clone was picked up one time. The chain links TRBV11-2 to TRBJ1-1; possible D gene TRBD1, 5 bases. The V end lost 4 bases, the J end lost 4 bases, and 7 bases lay between the germline ends. This CDR3 is 12 amino acids long. Germline lookup yields CDR1 SGHAT and CDR2 FQNNGV. The CDR3 is CASSWGGTEAFF. The CDR3 DNA follows: TGTGCCAGCAGCTGGGGGGGCACTGAAGCTTTCTTT.

This clone has only one observation. V and J are TRBV20-1 and TRBJ1-1, with D maybe TRBD1 (5 bases). Per the germline V gene, CDR1 is DFQATT and CDR2 is SNEGSKA (reference sequence). There are 11 residues in the CDR3. V was pared by 3 bases and J by 11 bases, with 13 bases between. Here the CDR3 DNA reads TGCAGTGCTAGGGACATACTATGGGCTTTCTTT. Translation gives CSARDILWAFF.